A single sample gave rise to the 7 T cell receptor beta chains below, sequenced in a study of T cells in localized non-small cell lung cancer. Clones were sequenced by immunoSEQ multiplex PCR, and TCRdb holds only the in-frame ones, with some missing. The sample has about 74,000 clones, approximately 88% seen once. The sample consisted of peripheral blood, taken before any cancer treatment. Receptors originate from a female donor older than 55 with stage I lung adenocarcinoma.

The chain couples TRBV5-4 to TRBJ2-5, with 8 bases identical to TRBD2. Trimming cost V 0 bases and J 5 bases; bases outside gene matches: 12. The CDR3 spans 17 residues. Germline-derived CDR1 and CDR2 are SGHNT and YYREEE (reference sequence). The CDR3 spells CASSLASGRGAGETQYF. The DNA for the CDR3 is TGTGCCAGCAGCTTGGCCTCTGGGCGGGGGGCTGGGGAGACCCAGTACTTC.

This chain joins TRBV4-2 and TRBJ2-1; D is ambiguous. Germline CDR1 reads LGHNA; CDR2 reads YNFKEQ. The V gene lost 0 bases and the J gene lost 0 bases, with 12 bases spanning the gap. This CDR3 has 17 residues. The CDR3 here is CASSQDQTRSSYNEQFF. CDR3 sequence (DNA): TGTGCCAGCAGCCAAGATCAAACAAGGAGCTCCTACAATGAGCAGTTCTTC.

The chain is built from TRBV29-1 and TRBJ2-5; D might be TRBD1 or TRBD2, each matching 6 bases. Germline assignment: CDR1 SQVTM and CDR2 ANQGSEA. Trimming removed 7 bases at V and 5 bases at J, with 8 bases between. CDR3 length equals 10 residues. DNA for the CDR3: TGCAGCGGAGGGGGGGAGACCCAGTACTTC. Protein product: CSGGGETQYF.

The V gene is TRBV5-6, the J gene TRBJ2-5; D is unclear. V lost 0 bases, J lost 2 bases, and 5 bases lay in between. Germline loops: CDR1 SGHDT, CDR2 YYEEEE. The CDR3 is 13 residues long. CDR3 bases: TGTGCCAGCAGCTTGGGGATACAAGAGACCCAGTACTTC. Translation gives CASSLGIQETQYF.

Only a few counts were recorded for this clone. The CDR3 coding sequence is TGTGCCAGCAGCCGGTACGGGACGGATTCCCTTGGCTACACCTTC. Residues: CASSRYGTDSLGYTF. The chain employs TRBV5-6 and TRBJ1-2; a possible D gene is TRBD1 (5 bases). The germline V gene has CDR1 SGHDT and CDR2 YYEEEE. Trimming removed 4 bases from V and 7 bases from J, with 20 bases in between. The CDR3 extends over 15 amino acids.

The chain carries TRBV5-6 and TRBJ1-2, with 8 bases aligning to TRBD1. The trim removed 3 bases at V and 8 bases at J, leaving 12 bases unmatched. This CDR3 comprises 15 residues. The germline V gene encodes CDR1 SGHDT and CDR2 YYEEEE. CDR3 DNA sequence: TGTGCCAGCAGCTCCAACCACAGGGGGGCTTGGGGCTACACCTTC. It encodes CASSSNHRGAWGYTF.

The chain carries TRBV5-4 and TRBJ2-1; 8 bases map to TRBD2. CDR3 size: 13 residues. CDR1 is SGHNT and CDR2 is YYREEE in the germline V gene (reference sequence). V gave up 1 base and J gave up 9 bases; unmatched junction bases: 3. Here the CDR3 reads CASSLRTSPEQFF. The CDR3 DNA reads TGTGCCAGCAGCTTGCGGACTAGCCCTGAGCAGTTCTTC.